A single TCR beta chain is shown here with its context. No antigen is known for it. This specimen belongs to a study of cytomegalovirus exposure and HLA in healthy donors. The study, taken as a whole, reports: In an earlier analysis, productive rearrangement rates for most beta V segments clustered near 87% or 30%. Among TCR beta chains of equal frequency, HLA-associated ones were more clonally expanded in a later analysis. When presence/absence was analysed, sequencing depth was taken to be roughly uniform across donors.

Per the germline V gene, CDR1 is SNHLY and CDR2 is FYNNEI. The CDR3 loop spans 14 amino acids. Trimming cost V 7 bases and J 7 bases, with 16 bases left between them. Primers included in the PCR were 60 Vbeta and 13 Jbeta primers. Repertoires were generated with immunoSEQ multiplex PCR, while TCRdb's copy carries only in-frame clones and drops some. The table lists 210,000 or so clones, about 77% of them singletons. This chain links TRBV2 with TRBJ1-4, with D perhaps matching TRBD1 (6 bases). The material sequenced was PBMCs. The sequence was collected from a woman aged 25 to 45 in good health and CMV-seropositive. CDR3 sequence (DNA): TGTGCCAGCACCTTGACAGGTTCCGGTGAAAAACTGTTTTTT. This translates into CASTLTGSGEKLFF.